The 9 T cell receptor beta chains in this list originate from one sample, sequenced in a study of cytomegalovirus exposure and HLA in healthy donors. PCR employed 60 Vbeta and 13 Jbeta primers. Only in-frame clones appear in the TCRdb table, and some are missing; sequencing was by immunoSEQ multiplex PCR. This repertoire shows 150,000 to 200,000 clones, less than 80% found once; its top ten account for around 1.5%. Sequenced: PBMCs. The receptors derive from a man aged 18 to 30 in good health and CMV-seronegative.

On this clone: This sample includes further DNA sequences coding for the same CDR3. The chain employs TRBV5-1 and TRBJ2-7; D ambiguous. From germline, CDR1 is SGHRS and CDR2 YFSETQ. Trimming took 3 bases from V and 3 from J, leaving 4 bases between them. The length of the CDR3 is 11 residues. CDR3 nucleotides: TGCGCCAGCAGCTCCAGCTACGAGCAGTACTTC. Its translation is CASSSSYEQYF.

This clone was detected ten times or more. The CDR3 here is CASSEHGGASYEQYF. In DNA form, the CDR3 reads TGTGCCAGCAGTGAACACGGGGGGGCAAGCTACGAGCAGTACTTC. V and J are TRBV6-1 and TRBJ2-7; 8 nucleotides agree with TRBD2. Trimming removed 2 bases from V and 3 bases from J; junction bases left unmatched: 6. The CDR3 sequence is 15 residues long. CDR1 MNHNS and CDR2 SASEGT come from the germline V gene.

V is TRBV6-5 and J is TRBJ2-4; weak D call: TRBD2 (6 bases). V shed 0 bases and J shed 3 bases, with 12 bases lying between them. The V gene's germline CDR1 is MNHEY and CDR2 SVGAGI. The CDR3 sequence is 16 residues long. CDR3 protein: CASSYSSRRDKNIQYF. In DNA form, the CDR3 reads TGTGCCAGCAGTTACTCAAGCAGGAGGGACAAAAACATTCAGTACTTC.

The chain recombines TRBV4-1 with TRBJ2-3; maybe TRBD2 (6 bases). Germline V gene data show CDR1 as MGHRA and CDR2 as YSYEKL. V lost 4 bases and J lost 4, with 15 bases in between. The CDR3 totals 15 residues. The CDR3 nucleotides read TGCGCCAGCAGCCTTGGAGGGGCTGAGTCAGATACGCAGTATTTT. Protein product: CASSLGGAESDTQYF.

This chain links TRBV7-2 with TRBJ2-1, with 9 bases identical to TRBD2. The V gene end was trimmed by 2 bases and the J gene end by 9 bases; junction bases not matched to a gene: 8. Germline CDR1 reads SGHTA; CDR2 reads FQGNSA. This CDR3 has 15 residues. CDR3 bases: TGTGCCAGCAGCTTATTGCGGGGGGGCATGATTGAGCAGTTCTTC. Its translation is CASSLLRGGMIEQFF.

This clone was seen a single time. The chain couples TRBV6-1 to TRBJ2-1, with 9 bases identical to TRBD2. Germline loops: CDR1 MNHNS, CDR2 SASEGT. With 2 bases clipped from V and 8 bases from J, the junction kept 10 bases outside the gene matches. The CDR3 totals 16 residues. The CDR3 DNA reads as TGTGCCAGCAGTGAAACAGGGACTAGCAAGATTGATGAGCAGTTCTTC. This gives the protein CASSETGTSKIDEQFF.

J is TRBJ2-1 and V is TRBV9; 10 nucleotides align to TRBD2. Germline-derived CDR1 and CDR2 are SGDLS and YYNGEE. The V segment lost 3 bases and the J segment 9 bases; nucleotides outside the gene matches: 6. The CDR3 covers 14 residues. CDR3 region: CASSGRLAGLEQFF. The DNA for the CDR3 is TGTGCCAGCAGCGGCCGACTAGCGGGTCTTGAGCAGTTCTTC. Full variable domain (outside the CDR3, taken from reference TRBV9 and TRBJ2-1): DSGVTQTPKHLITATGQRVTLRCSPRSGDLSVYWYQQSLDQGLQFLIQYYNGEERAKGNILERFSAQQFPDLHSELNLSSLELGDSALYFCASSGRLAGLEQFFGPGTRLTVL.

CDR3 coding DNA: TGTGCCAGCAGCTTATTATCGACAGCCCGGGGGGAAAAACTGTTTTTT. The encoded protein is CASSLLSTARGEKLFF. This chain uses TRBV7-9 with TRBJ1-4, with a weak D call TRBD1 (5 bases). The CDR3 consists of 16 residues. The V end lost 2 bases, the J end lost 8 bases, and 18 bases lay between the germline ends. CDR1 is SEHNR and CDR2 is FQNEAQ in the germline V gene (reference sequence).

A few counts support this clone. J is TRBJ2-7 and V is TRBV6-5, with no clear D. Germline V gene lookup returns CDR1 MNHEY and CDR2 SVGAGI. Trimming took off 0 bases at V and 6 bases at J, with 12 bases between the two ends. The CDR3 contains 14 residues. CDR3 region: CASSYSTLAGEQYF. In DNA form, the CDR3 reads TGTGCCAGCAGTTACTCTACGTTAGCCGGCGAGCAGTACTTC.